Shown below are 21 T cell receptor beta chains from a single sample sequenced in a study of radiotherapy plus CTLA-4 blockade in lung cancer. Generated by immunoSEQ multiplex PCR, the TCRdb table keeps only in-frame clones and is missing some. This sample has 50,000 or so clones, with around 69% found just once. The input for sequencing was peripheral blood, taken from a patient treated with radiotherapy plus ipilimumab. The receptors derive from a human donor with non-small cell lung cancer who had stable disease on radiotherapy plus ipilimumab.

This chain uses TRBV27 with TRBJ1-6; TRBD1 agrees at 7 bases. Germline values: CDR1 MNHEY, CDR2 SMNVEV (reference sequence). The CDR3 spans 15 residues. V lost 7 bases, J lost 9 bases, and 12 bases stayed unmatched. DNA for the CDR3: TGTGCCAGCACCATGGGACAGATAGGTTTTTCACCCCTCCACTTT. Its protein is CASTMGQIGFSPLHF.

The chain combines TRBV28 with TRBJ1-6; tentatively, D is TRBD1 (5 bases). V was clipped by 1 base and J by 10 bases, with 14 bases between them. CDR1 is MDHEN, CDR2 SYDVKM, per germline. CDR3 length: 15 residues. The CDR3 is CASSLSQGRGSPLHF. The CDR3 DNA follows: TGTGCCAGCAGTTTATCCCAGGGAAGAGGGTCACCCCTCCACTTT. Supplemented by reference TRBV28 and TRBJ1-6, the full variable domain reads DVKVTQSSRYLVKRTGEKVFLECVQDMDHENMFWYRQDPGLGLRLIYFSYDVKMKEKGDIPEGYSVSREKKERFSLILESASTNQTSMYLCASSLSQGRGSPLHFGNGTRLTVT.

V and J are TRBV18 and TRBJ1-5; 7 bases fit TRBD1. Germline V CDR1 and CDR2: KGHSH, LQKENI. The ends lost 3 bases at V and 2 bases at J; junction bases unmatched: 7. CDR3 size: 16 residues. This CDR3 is CASSPNTGEGNQPQHF. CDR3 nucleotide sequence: TGTGCCAGCTCACCCAACACAGGGGAGGGCAATCAGCCCCAGCATTTT. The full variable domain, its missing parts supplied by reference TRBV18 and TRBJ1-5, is NAGVMQNPRHLVRRRGQEARLRCSPMKGHSHVYWYRQLPEEGLKFMVYLQKENIIDESGMPKERFSAEFPKEGPSILRIQQVVRGDSAAYFCASSPNTGEGNQPQHFGDGTRLSIL.

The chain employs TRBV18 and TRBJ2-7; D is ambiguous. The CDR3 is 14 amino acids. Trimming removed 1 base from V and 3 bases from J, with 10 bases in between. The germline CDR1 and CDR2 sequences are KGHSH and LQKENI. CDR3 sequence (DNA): TGTGCCAGCTCACCACGCCCGAACGACTACGAGCAGTACTTC. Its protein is CASSPRPNDYEQYF.

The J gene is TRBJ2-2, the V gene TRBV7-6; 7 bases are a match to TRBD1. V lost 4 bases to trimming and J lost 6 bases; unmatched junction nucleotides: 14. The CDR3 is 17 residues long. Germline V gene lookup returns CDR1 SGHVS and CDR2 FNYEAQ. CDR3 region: CASSSEDRIGKPGELFF. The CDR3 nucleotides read TGTGCCAGCAGCTCCGAGGACAGGATTGGCAAGCCCGGGGAGCTGTTTTTT.

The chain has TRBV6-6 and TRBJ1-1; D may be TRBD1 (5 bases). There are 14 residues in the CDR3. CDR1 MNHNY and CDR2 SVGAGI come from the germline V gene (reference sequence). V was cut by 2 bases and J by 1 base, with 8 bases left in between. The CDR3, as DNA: TGTGCCAGCAGTTACCCGGGACGGAACACTGAAGCTTTCTTT. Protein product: CASSYPGRNTEAFF.

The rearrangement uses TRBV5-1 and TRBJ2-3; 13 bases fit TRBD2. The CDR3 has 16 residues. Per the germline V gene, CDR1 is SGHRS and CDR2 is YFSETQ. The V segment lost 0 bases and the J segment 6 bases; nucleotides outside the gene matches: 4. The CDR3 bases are TGCGCCAGCAGCTTGGGACTAGCGGGGGGCCCGGATACGCAGTATTTT. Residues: CASSLGLAGGPDTQYF.

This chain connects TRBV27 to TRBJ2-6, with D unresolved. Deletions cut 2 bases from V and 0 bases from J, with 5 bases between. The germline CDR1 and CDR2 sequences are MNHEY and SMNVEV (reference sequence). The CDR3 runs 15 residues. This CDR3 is CASSLRDSGANVLTF. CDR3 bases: TGTGCCAGCAGTTTAAGGGACTCTGGGGCCAACGTCCTGACTTTC.

The CDR3 here is CASSLAAGGSYNSPLHF. CDR3 DNA sequence: TGTGCCAGCAGCTTAGCGGCAGGGGGCTCCTATAATTCACCCCTCCACTTT. V is TRBV7-8 and J is TRBJ1-6; 7 positions match TRBD1. CDR1 is SGHVS and CDR2 is FQNEAQ in the germline V gene. The CDR3 covers 17 residues. V lost 0 bases, J lost 0 bases, and 2 bases stayed unmatched.

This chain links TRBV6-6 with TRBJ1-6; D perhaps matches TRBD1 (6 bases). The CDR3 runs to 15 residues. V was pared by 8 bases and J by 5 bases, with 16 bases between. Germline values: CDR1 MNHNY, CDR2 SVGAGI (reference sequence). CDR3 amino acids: CASSLTPGDNSPLHF. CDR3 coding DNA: TGTGCCAGCTCCTTAACCCCAGGGGATAATTCACCCCTCCACTTT.

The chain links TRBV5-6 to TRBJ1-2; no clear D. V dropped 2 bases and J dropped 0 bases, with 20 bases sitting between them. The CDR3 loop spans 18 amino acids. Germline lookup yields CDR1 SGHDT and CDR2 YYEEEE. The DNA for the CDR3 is TGTGCCAGCAGCTTAGGTGGGGAGACATTAAAAGCTAACTATGGCTACACCTTC. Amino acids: CASSLGGETLKANYGYTF.

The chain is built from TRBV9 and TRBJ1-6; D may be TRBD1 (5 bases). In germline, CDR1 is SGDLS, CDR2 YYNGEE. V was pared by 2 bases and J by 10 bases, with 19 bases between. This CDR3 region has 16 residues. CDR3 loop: CASSVDRGGVVSPLHF. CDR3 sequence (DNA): TGTGCCAGCAGCGTCGACCGAGGAGGGGTAGTCTCACCCCTCCACTTT.

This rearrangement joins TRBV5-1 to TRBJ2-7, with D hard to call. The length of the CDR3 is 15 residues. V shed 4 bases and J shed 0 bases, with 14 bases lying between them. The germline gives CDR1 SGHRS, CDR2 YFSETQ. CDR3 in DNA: TGCGCCAGCAGCGTGGACCCGCGGACCTCCTACGAGCAGTACTTC. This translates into CASSVDPRTSYEQYF. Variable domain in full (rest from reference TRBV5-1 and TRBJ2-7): KAGVTQTPRYLIKTRGQQVTLSCSPISGHRSVSWYQQTPGQGLQFLFEYFSETQRNKGNFPGRFSGRQFSNSRSEMNVSTLELGDSALYLCASSVDPRTSYEQYFGPGTRLTVT.

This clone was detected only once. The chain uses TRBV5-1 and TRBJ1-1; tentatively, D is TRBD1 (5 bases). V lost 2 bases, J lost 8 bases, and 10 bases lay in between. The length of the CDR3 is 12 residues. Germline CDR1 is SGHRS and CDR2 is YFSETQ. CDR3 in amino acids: CASSLEGLEAFF. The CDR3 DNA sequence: TGCGCCAGCAGCTTAGAGGGACTAGAAGCTTTCTTT.

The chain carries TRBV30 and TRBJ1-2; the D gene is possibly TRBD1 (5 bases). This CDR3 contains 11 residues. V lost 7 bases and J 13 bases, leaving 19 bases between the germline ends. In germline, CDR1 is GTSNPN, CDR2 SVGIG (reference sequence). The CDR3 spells CASLPGQSGTF. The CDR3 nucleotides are TGTGCCTCACTTCCCGGACAATCTGGCACCTTC.

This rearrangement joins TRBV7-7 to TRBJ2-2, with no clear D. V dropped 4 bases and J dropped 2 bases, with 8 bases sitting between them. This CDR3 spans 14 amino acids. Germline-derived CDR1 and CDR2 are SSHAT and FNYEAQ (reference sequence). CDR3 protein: CASSSTRNTGELFF. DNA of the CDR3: TGTGCCAGCAGCTCCACCCGTAACACCGGGGAGCTGTTTTTT.

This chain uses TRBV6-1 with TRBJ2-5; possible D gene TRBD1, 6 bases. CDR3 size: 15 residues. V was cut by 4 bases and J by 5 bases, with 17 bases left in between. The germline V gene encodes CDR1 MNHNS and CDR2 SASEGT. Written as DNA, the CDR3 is TGTGCCAGCAGTGTCACCGGGACACCAGGGGAGACCCAGTACTTC. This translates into CASSVTGTPGETQYF.

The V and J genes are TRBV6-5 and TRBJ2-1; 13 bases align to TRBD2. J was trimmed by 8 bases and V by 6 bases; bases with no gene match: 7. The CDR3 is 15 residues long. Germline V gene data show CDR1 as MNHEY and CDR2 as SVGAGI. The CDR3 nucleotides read TGTGCCAGCAGCCGAACTAGCGGGGGGGCCCATGAGCAGTTCTTC. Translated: CASSRTSGGAHEQFF.

CDR3 amino acids: CASSPGTAGANVLTF. CDR3 sequence (DNA): TGTGCCAGCTCACCCGGGACAGCCGGGGCCAACGTCCTGACTTTC. The chain uses TRBV18 and TRBJ2-6; TRBD1 aligns across 7 bases. The CDR3 sequence is 15 residues long. Trimming took 3 bases from V and 4 from J; bases not matched to a gene: 3. From germline, CDR1 is KGHSH and CDR2 LQKENI.

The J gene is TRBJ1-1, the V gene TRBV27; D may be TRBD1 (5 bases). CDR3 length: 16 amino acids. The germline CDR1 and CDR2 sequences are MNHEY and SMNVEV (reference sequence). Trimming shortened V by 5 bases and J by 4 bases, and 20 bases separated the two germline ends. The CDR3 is CASSPRARGFGTEAFF. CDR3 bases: TGTGCCAGCAGTCCGCGGGCCCGGGGGTTCGGCACTGAAGCTTTCTTT.

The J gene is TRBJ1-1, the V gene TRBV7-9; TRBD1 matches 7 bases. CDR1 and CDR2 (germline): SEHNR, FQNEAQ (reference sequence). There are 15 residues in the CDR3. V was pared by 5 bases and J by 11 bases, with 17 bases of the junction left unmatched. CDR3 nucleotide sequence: TGTGCCAGCAGCCCCATGGCGGCAGGGGGTAAACGGGCTTTCTTT. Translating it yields CASSPMAAGGKRAFF. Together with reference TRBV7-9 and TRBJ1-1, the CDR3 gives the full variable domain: DTGVSQNPRHKITKRGQNVTFRCDPISEHNRLYWYRQTLGQGPEFLTYFQNEAQLEKSRLLSDRFSAERPKGSFSTLEIQRTEQGDSAMYLCASSPMAAGGKRAFFGQGTRLTVV.